A single sample is the source of the 30 T cell receptor beta chains below, sequenced in a study of immune aging and cytomegalovirus after organ transplant. BD Rhapsody targeted mRNA and AbSeq chemistry was used for microwell cell capture and library preparation. TCRdb processed the single-cell sequencing reads anew with MiXCR; each CDR3 protein has one entry. The sample lists roughly 23,000 distinct CDR3 sequences, about a third occurring once. No cognate antigen is known for these TCRs. The time point denotes: five sample-tagged time points from pre-transplant (day -1) to day 368 post-transplant, pooled. This specimen was CMV peptide-activated CD4+ and CD8+ T cells sorted from blood, taken at five time points, pooled. Subset meaning: sorted CD8+CD137+ and CD4+CD154+ T cells after about 11 h CMV IE-1 peptide stimulation. The source of these receptors is a female donor who had a heart transplant and CMV viremia.

V is TRBV7-3 and J is TRBJ2-1, with TRBD2 matching over 9 bases. Trimming took 5 bases from V and 0 from J; bases not matched to a gene: 5. The CDR3 is 16 residues long. CDR1 is SGHTA and CDR2 is FQGTGA in the germline V gene. CDR3 in amino acids: CASSPQGLASYNEQFF. CDR3 coding DNA: TGTGCCAGCAGCCCCCAGGGACTAGCCTCCTACAATGAGCAGTTCTTC.

The J gene is TRBJ1-6, the V gene TRBV6-1; 8 nucleotides agree with TRBD1. V lost 8 bases, J lost 7 bases, and 10 bases stayed unmatched. Germline CDR1 is MNHNS and CDR2 is SASEGT. CDR3 length: 15 amino acids. In DNA form, the CDR3 reads TGTGCCAGCCTTAGGACAGGGAAGAGCAATTCACCCCTCCACTTT. It codes for CASLRTGKSNSPLHF.

This clonotype occurred a few times. The chain links TRBV25-1 to TRBJ2-1, with 8 positions matching TRBD1. The V gene's germline CDR1 is MGHDK and CDR2 SYGVNS. V trimming: 8 bases; J trimming: 5 bases; junction bases outside the gene matches: 5. The CDR3 is made up of 13 amino acids. CDR3 sequence reads: CASGGQVHNEQFF. The CDR3 DNA is TGTGCCAGCGGGGGACAGGTCCACAATGAGCAGTTCTTC.

The chain employs TRBV10-3 and TRBJ1-1, with D possibly being TRBD1 (6 bases). This CDR3 has 15 amino acids. Germline-derived CDR1 and CDR2 are ENHRY and SYGVKD. Trimming shortened V by 0 bases and J by 2 bases, and 10 bases separated the two germline ends. The CDR3 reads CAISESGGPNTEAFF. In DNA, the CDR3 is TGTGCCATCAGTGAGTCGGGGGGGCCTAACACTGAAGCTTTCTTT.

This clonotype appeared a few times. The chain carries TRBV20-1 and TRBJ2-4; TRBD1 aligns across 8 bases. Losses at the gene ends were 4 bases for V and 15 bases for J; bases not matched to a gene: 8. The germline gives CDR1 DFQATT, CDR2 SNEGSKA (reference sequence). CDR3 size: 11 residues. This CDR3 is CSATGQGLGYF. CDR3 in DNA: TGCAGTGCTACCGGACAGGGACTGGGGTACTTC.

By proportion, this clonotype is medium-sized. V gene TRBV25-1 combines with J gene TRBJ2-1; 7 positions agree with TRBD2. The CDR3 totals 16 residues. The V segment lost 3 bases and the J segment 7 bases; nucleotides outside the gene matches: 12. CDR1 is MGHDK, CDR2 SYGVNS, per germline. DNA for the CDR3: TGTGCCAGCAGTGATTACCGGGACTACCCGACAAATGAGCAGTTCTTC. Protein sequence: CASSDYRDYPTNEQFF.

Regarding this clonotype: One end of the junction fails to match germline, which may point to a read error. This sequence joins TRBV5-1 and TRBJ2-2, with a possible D match to TRBD1 (6 bases). The CDR3 is 16 residues long. Looked up from germline, CDR1 is SGHRS and CDR2 is YFSETQ. CDR3 nucleotide sequence: TGCGCCAGCAGCCGATCCGGGACACGAAACGCCGGGGAGCCGTTTTTT. Translation gives CASSRSGTRNAGEPFF.

This clonotype was seen once. The V and J genes are TRBV7-8 and TRBJ2-3; TRBD1 aligns across 8 bases. Trimming cost V 8 bases and J 6 bases; bases outside gene matches: 10. The CDR3 runs to 14 residues. The V gene's germline CDR1 is SGHVS and CDR2 FQNEAQ. The CDR3 protein is CASGRTGMTDTQYF. CDR3 bases: TGTGCCAGCGGCCGGACAGGGATGACGGATACGCAGTATTTT.

V and J are TRBV7-2 and TRBJ1-5; no reliable D call. The CDR3 runs 13 residues. Germline assignment: CDR1 SGHTA and CDR2 FQGNSA. Trimming removed 2 bases from V and 4 bases from J, with 6 bases in between. The CDR3 sequence: CASSLTSNQPQHF. The CDR3 DNA sequence: TGTGCCAGCAGCTTAACTTCAAATCAGCCCCAGCATTTT.

This clonotype appeared a few times. The chain couples TRBV6-1 to TRBJ2-5, with a weak D call TRBD2 (6 bases). The CDR3 extends over 14 amino acids. Germline lookup yields CDR1 MNHNS and CDR2 SASEGT. V shed 7 bases and J shed 1 base, with 13 bases lying between them. This CDR3 is CASKLGLTQETQYF. The DNA for the CDR3 is TGTGCCAGCAAACTCGGACTAACCCAAGAGACCCAGTACTTC.

The V call is TRBV19, the J call TRBJ2-2; 9 nucleotides line up with TRBD1. Trimming removed 8 bases from V and 7 bases from J; junction bases left unmatched: 20. The CDR3 consists of 18 residues. Germline-derived CDR1 and CDR2 are LNHDA and SQIVND (reference sequence). The CDR3 spells CASPPGQGTGTWSGELFF. The CDR3 nucleotides read TGTGCCAGTCCGCCGGGACAGGGTACCGGGACCTGGAGCGGGGAGCTGTTTTTT.

This clonotype showed up just a few times. The CDR3 sequence: CAIRSGQGSYGYTF. CDR3 nucleotide sequence: TGTGCCATCAGGAGTGGACAGGGCAGCTATGGCTACACCTTC. The J gene is TRBJ1-2, the V gene TRBV10-3; TRBD1 matches 8 bases. The CDR3 has 14 amino acids. CDR1 is ENHRY and CDR2 is SYGVKD in the germline V gene. J gave up 4 bases and V 6 bases, and 7 bases lay outside the gene matches.

This clonotype was found a few times. J is TRBJ2-2 and V is TRBV7-2; perhaps TRBD1 as D (5 bases). V was trimmed by 3 bases and J by 1 base, leaving 6 bases between them. This CDR3 spans 14 amino acids. CDR1 is SGHTA and CDR2 is FQGNSA in the germline V gene. The CDR3 nucleotides read TGTGCCAGCAGCTTTGGACAGAACACCGGGGAGCTGTTTTTT. This codes for CASSFGQNTGELFF.

This clonotype was seen many times. The rearrangement links TRBV12-3 or TRBV12-4 to TRBJ2-7; D possibly corresponds to TRBD2 (7 bases). The V gene lost 6 bases and the J gene lost 3 bases, with 21 bases spanning the gap. CDR3 length equals 16 residues. For the CDR3, the DNA is TGTGCCAGCAGAGCTCTAGCGGAAAGGGGGAGCTACGAGCAGTACTTC. Translating gives CASRALAERGSYEQYF.

The rearrangement uses TRBV10-2 and TRBJ1-2; maybe TRBD1 (5 bases). Trimming shortened V by 6 bases and J by 8 bases, and 22 bases separated the two germline ends. Germline assignment: CDR1 WSHSY and CDR2 SAAADI. The CDR3 has 15 residues. Here the CDR3 reads CASSTGPGLGWGYTF. CDR3 nucleotides: TGCGCCAGCAGCACGGGGCCGGGACTTGGCTGGGGCTACACCTTC.

Regarding this clonotype: This could be a read error, since a much larger clone is one nucleotide away. The rearrangement joins TRBV5-1 to TRBJ2-5; D is undetermined. Looked up from germline, CDR1 is SGHRS and CDR2 is YFSETQ. CDR3 length equals 13 residues. CDR3 sequence (DNA): TGCGCCAGCAGCTTGATGGTGAAAGAGACCCAGTGCTTC. Its translation: CASSLMVKETQCF. The full variable domain, its missing parts supplied by reference TRBV5-1 and TRBJ2-5, is KAGVTQTPRYLIKTRGQQVTLSCSPISGHRSVSWYQQTPGQGLQFLFEYFSETQRNKGNFPGRFSGRQFSNSRSEMNVSTLELGDSALYLCASSLMVKETQCFGPGTRLLVL.

The chain has TRBV24-1 and TRBJ2-3; TRBD2 might be the D (5 bases). Trimming stripped 1 base from V and 1 base from J, with 14 bases between. The CDR3 extends over 17 amino acids. Germline CDR1 reads KGHDR; CDR2 reads SFDVKD. The CDR3 protein is CATSDFFGRRGTDTQYF. The CDR3 bases are TGTGCCACCAGTGATTTTTTCGGGCGGCGGGGCACAGATACGCAGTATTTT.

Sample share makes this clonotype medium-sized (0.01 to 0.1%). The chain is built from TRBV25-1 and TRBJ2-1; 9 bases are a match to TRBD1. V dropped 3 bases and J dropped 9; count of bases not matched to a gene: 36. The germline V gene encodes CDR1 MGHDK and CDR2 SYGVNS. CDR3 length equals 24 residues. The CDR3 spells CASSELDLGDRVSRRSAHIIEQFF. The DNA of the CDR3 is TGTGCCAGCAGTGAGCTAGACCTGGGGGACAGGGTCTCTCGGCGTAGCGCTCATATCATTGAGCAGTTCTTC. The whole variable domain, remainder taken from reference TRBV25-1 and TRBJ2-1, is EADIYQTPRYLVIGTGKKITLECSQTMGHDKMYWYQQDPGMELHLIHYSYGVNSTEKGDLSSESTVSRIRTEHFPLTLESARPSHTSQYLCASSELDLGDRVSRRSAHIIEQFFGPGTRLTVL.

Concerning this clonotype: In this CDR3 the conserved last residue, phenylalanine or tryptophan, is missing, so a read error is likely. It is unclear where the CDR3 begins or ends on the DNA, so no DNA is shown, and the CDR3 is as TCRdb lists it. V usage is TRBV20-1 and J usage is TRBJ2-2; the table calls TRBD2, which could not be checked here. Germline CDR1 is DFQATT and CDR2 is SNEGSKA (reference sequence). 15 amino acids form the CDR3, both terminal residues included. This CDR3 is CSARDLAGVTGELLS.

To note about this clonotype: One end of the junction fails to match germline, which may point to a read error. This sequence joins TRBV5-1 and TRBJ2-2; 13 bases map to TRBD2. Germline lookup yields CDR1 SGHRS and CDR2 YFSETQ. The CDR3 runs to 17 residues. This CDR3 reads CTSSLRRLAGGAGELSF. As DNA, the CDR3 is TGCACCAGCAGCTTACGGAGACTAGCGGGGGGAGCCGGGGAGCTGTCTTTT.

The sample holds a few counts of this clonotype. V and J are TRBV19 and TRBJ1-4, with D unresolved. Germline loops: CDR1 LNHDA, CDR2 SQIVND (reference sequence). V was trimmed by 3 bases and J by 8 bases, leaving 13 bases between them. This CDR3 contains 14 residues. The CDR3 spells CASSMLGGGEKLFF. CDR3 sequence (DNA): TGTGCCAGTAGTATGTTGGGTGGTGGCGAAAAACTGTTTTTT.

This clonotype was found once. The gene calls are TRBV12-3 or TRBV12-4 and TRBJ2-1, with D hard to call. The CDR3 has 13 residues. Trimming pared 4 bases from V and 0 bases from J, leaving 4 bases between. CDR3 amino acids: CASSSGSYNEQFF. The CDR3 coding sequence is TGTGCCAGCAGTTCGGGCTCCTACAATGAGCAGTTCTTC.

This clonotype was found a few times. The chain uses TRBV5-1 and TRBJ1-1; D unresolved. V shed 3 bases and J shed 5 bases, with 17 bases lying between them. The CDR3 contains 15 residues. Germline V gene lookup returns CDR1 SGHRS and CDR2 YFSETQ. CDR3 protein: CASSSEPLGPTEAFF. The CDR3, as DNA: TGCGCCAGCAGCTCGGAACCGCTGGGCCCGACTGAAGCTTTCTTT.

The chain joins TRBV24-1 to TRBJ2-3; D is perhaps TRBD1 or TRBD2 (5 bases each). The CDR3 is 11 amino acids. Germline V lookup: CDR1 KGHDR, CDR2 SFDVKD. The ends were cut back, 2 bases at V and 9 bases at J, with 5 bases in the middle. Here the CDR3 reads CATSDWGTQYF. The DNA of the CDR3 is TGTGCCACCAGTGATTGGGGGACGCAGTATTTT.

This clonotype occurred a few times. This chain joins TRBV30 and TRBJ2-7; D not certain. V was pared by 3 bases and J by 0 bases, with 12 bases between. CDR1 is GTSNPN, CDR2 SVGIG, per germline (reference sequence). The CDR3 is 14 residues long. The CDR3 sequence is CAWSRSSSSYEQYF. In DNA, the CDR3 is TGTGCCTGGAGCAGGTCGTCCAGCTCCTACGAGCAGTACTTC.

Comments on this clonotype: Germline is not matched at one junction end, which may reflect a read error. The chain employs TRBV20-1 and TRBJ1-5, with unresolved D. Germline CDR1 is DFQATT and CDR2 is SNEGSKA (reference sequence). The CDR3 is made up of 12 amino acids. The DNA of the CDR3 is TGCGGTGCTATAAAAGATAGTCAGCCCCAGCATTTT. Translation: CGAIKDSQPQHF.

This clonotype showed up many times. The chain combines TRBV27 with TRBJ2-7; TRBD1 might be the D (6 bases). The CDR3 length is 13 residues. In germline, CDR1 is MNHEY, CDR2 SMNVEV (reference sequence). V was pared by 6 bases and J by 0 bases, with 9 bases between. CDR3 sequence: CASRRDNSYEQYF. CDR3 in DNA: TGTGCCAGCAGGAGGGACAACTCCTACGAGCAGTACTTC.

The chain is built from TRBV5-5 and TRBJ1-5; D uncertain. The V gene lost 2 bases and the J gene lost 2 bases, with 14 bases spanning the gap. Germline values: CDR1 SGHKS, CDR2 YYEKEE (reference sequence). The CDR3 totals 16 residues. The CDR3 DNA is TGTGCCAGCAGCTTTCTACCGCTACCTGGCAATCAGCCCCAGCATTTT. Translated: CASSFLPLPGNQPQHF. The full variable domain, its missing parts supplied by reference TRBV5-5 and TRBJ1-5, is DAGVTQSPTHLIKTRGQQVTLRCSPISGHKSVSWYQQVLGQGPQFIFQYYEKEERGRGNFPDRFSARQFPNYSSELNVNALLLGDSALYLCASSFLPLPGNQPQHFGDGTRLSIL.

This clonotype has just a few counts. The junction differs from germline at one of its ends, possibly a read error. The chain combines TRBV5-1 with TRBJ2-7, with D tentatively TRBD2 (5 bases). The germline gives CDR1 SGHRS, CDR2 YFSETQ. The CDR3 sequence is 14 residues long. CDR3 DNA sequence: TGCGCCAGCAGCTTGGCTCGGGAAGGATACGGGCAGTACTTC. It translates to CASSLAREGYGQYF.

This clonotype has a single count. This sequence joins TRBV27 and TRBJ2-5; 10 nucleotides agree with TRBD1. The CDR3 is 13 amino acids. CDR1 is MNHEY, CDR2 SMNVEV, per germline (reference sequence). The junction had 2 bases not matched to a gene; V was cut back by 5 bases and J by 5 bases. CDR3: CASSTGQGETQYF. The DNA of the CDR3 is TGTGCCAGCAGTACGGGACAGGGGGAGACCCAGTACTTC.